Listed below are T cell receptor beta chains from one sample, sequenced in a study of blood T cell repertoires in COVID-19. Sequencing was performed with immunoSEQ multiplex PCR; in TCRdb, only in-frame clones are kept and a portion is missing. This repertoire shows roughly 320,000 clones, around 84% found once; its top ten account for 1.3%. Sample: peripheral blood. The receptor source for this set is a man in his 70s with acute or convalescent COVID-19. The CDR3 runs from the conserved cysteine through the conserved F or W. Fields, in order: CDR3 length, D gene, clone size, V gene, J gene, CDR3 protein, CDR3 DNA. D genes are given only for firm matches. The listing skips clone size in some rows; elsewhere it reads once, few, many or a size class.

CDR3 length: 13
D gene: TRBD1
clone size: -
V gene: TRBV2
J gene: TRBJ2-5
CDR3 protein: CASSRDSQETQYF
CDR3 DNA: TGTGCCAGCAGTAGGGACAGTCAAGAGACCCAGTACTTC

CDR3 length: 16
D gene: TRBD2
clone size: few
V gene: TRBV7-2
J gene: TRBJ2-2
CDR3 protein: CASSLGTSGSGGELFF
CDR3 DNA: TGTGCCAGCAGCTTAGGGACTAGCGGGAGTGGGGGGGAGCTGTTTTTT

CDR3 length: 15
D gene: TRBD2
clone size: -
V gene: TRBV7-2
J gene: TRBJ2-5
CDR3 protein: CASSLVGGGQETQYF
CDR3 DNA: TGTGCCAGCAGCTTGGTCGGGGGAGGGCAAGAGACCCAGTACTTC

CDR3 length: 16
D gene: TRBD1
clone size: -
V gene: TRBV5-1
J gene: TRBJ2-1
CDR3 protein: CASSLYPGTGVGEQFF
CDR3 DNA: TGCGCCAGCAGCTTGTACCCGGGGACAGGGGTCGGTGAGCAGTTCTTC

CDR3 length: 14
D gene: TRBD2
clone size: -
V gene: TRBV10-3
J gene: TRBJ2-2
CDR3 protein: CAIRRREGTGELFF
CDR3 DNA: TGTGCCATCAGGCGGCGGGAGGGGACCGGGGAGCTGTTTTTT

CDR3 length: 15
D gene: TRBD1
clone size: -
V gene: TRBV7-3
J gene: TRBJ1-6
CDR3 protein: CASSLYDRGNSPLHF
CDR3 DNA: TGTGCCAGCAGCCTGTACGACAGGGGAAATTCACCCCTCCACTTT

CDR3 length: 15
D gene: -
clone size: -
V gene: TRBV15
J gene: TRBJ2-7
CDR3 protein: CATSRDLARVHEQYF
CDR3 DNA: TGTGCCACCAGCAGAGATCTGGCCAGGGTACACGAGCAGTACTTC

CDR3 length: 13
D gene: TRBD1
clone size: -
V gene: TRBV7-2
J gene: TRBJ2-7
CDR3 protein: CASSPQTGHEQYF
CDR3 DNA: TGTGCCAGCAGCCCCCAGACAGGGCACGAGCAGTACTTC

CDR3 length: 14
D gene: -
clone size: -
V gene: TRBV28
J gene: TRBJ2-7
CDR3 protein: CASSFVTGSYEQYF
CDR3 DNA: TGTGCCAGCAGTTTCGTGACGGGATCCTACGAGCAGTACTTC

CDR3 length: 14
D gene: -
clone size: -
V gene: TRBV5-1
J gene: TRBJ1-4
CDR3 protein: CASRLDGAGSELFF
CDR3 DNA: TGCGCCAGCAGGTTGGACGGAGCGGGTTCGGAACTGTTTTTT

CDR3 length: 16
D gene: -
clone size: once
V gene: TRBV21-1
J gene: TRBJ2-7
CDR3 protein: CASSKGRQGGGYEQYF
CDR3 DNA: TGTGCCAGCAGCAAAGGGCGACAGGGAGGAGGCTACGAGCAGTACTTC

CDR3 length: 15
D gene: -
clone size: few
V gene: TRBV27
J gene: TRBJ1-5
CDR3 protein: CASSLTRGSDQPQHF
CDR3 DNA: TGTGCCAGCAGTTTAACCAGGGGTAGTGATCAGCCCCAGCATTTT

CDR3 length: 15
D gene: -
clone size: once
V gene: TRBV18
J gene: TRBJ1-1
CDR3 protein: CASSRQQGKNTEAFF
CDR3 DNA: TGTGCCAGCTCACGCCAACAGGGTAAGAACACTGAAGCTTTCTTT

CDR3 length: 14
D gene: TRBD1
clone size: -
V gene: TRBV24-1
J gene: TRBJ1-4
CDR3 protein: CATSDSRQGRKLFF
CDR3 DNA: TGTGCCACCAGTGATAGTCGACAGGGTCGAAAACTGTTTTTT

CDR3 length: 13
D gene: -
clone size: -
V gene: TRBV7-8
J gene: TRBJ1-4
CDR3 protein: CASSLGRGEKLFF
CDR3 DNA: TGTGCCAGCAGCTTAGGCAGGGGTGAAAAACTGTTTTTT

CDR3 length: 14
D gene: -
clone size: few
V gene: TRBV7-2
J gene: TRBJ2-2
CDR3 protein: CASSARTNTGELFF
CDR3 DNA: TGTGCCAGCAGCGCCAGAACGAACACCGGGGAGCTGTTTTTT

CDR3 length: 13
D gene: -
clone size: -
V gene: TRBV27
J gene: TRBJ2-7
CDR3 protein: CASSFTGAYEQYF
CDR3 DNA: TGTGCCAGCAGTTTTACGGGAGCCTACGAGCAGTACTTC

CDR3 length: 14
D gene: -
clone size: few
V gene: TRBV18
J gene: TRBJ2-7
CDR3 protein: CASSPQQDTYEQYF
CDR3 DNA: TGTGCCAGCTCACCACAGCAGGATACCTACGAGCAGTACTTC

CDR3 length: 14
D gene: -
clone size: -
V gene: TRBV7-9
J gene: TRBJ2-3
CDR3 protein: CASSFSQKADTQYF
CDR3 DNA: TGTGCCAGCAGCTTTTCACAGAAAGCAGATACGCAGTATTTT

CDR3 length: 17
D gene: -
clone size: -
V gene: TRBV4-3
J gene: TRBJ1-1
CDR3 protein: CASSERVSGEVNTEAFF
CDR3 DNA: TGCGCCAGCAGCGAACGGGTGTCAGGGGAAGTGAACACTGAAGCTTTCTTT

CDR3 length: 13
D gene: TRBD1
clone size: -
V gene: TRBV7-9
J gene: TRBJ1-2
CDR3 protein: CASSPDRVAGYTF
CDR3 DNA: TGTGCCAGCAGCCCTGACAGGGTCGCTGGCTACACCTTC

CDR3 length: 17
D gene: TRBD2
clone size: -
V gene: TRBV7-2
J gene: TRBJ2-5
CDR3 protein: CASSLDFRGGFQETQYF
CDR3 DNA: TGTGCCAGCAGCTTAGATTTTCGCGGGGGATTCCAAGAGACCCAGTACTTC

CDR3 length: 15
D gene: -
clone size: -
V gene: TRBV4-3
J gene: TRBJ2-1
CDR3 protein: CASSQDLLAAGEQFF
CDR3 DNA: TGCGCCAGCAGCCAAGATCTTCTAGCTGCGGGTGAGCAGTTCTTC

CDR3 length: 15
D gene: TRBD1
clone size: few
V gene: TRBV19
J gene: TRBJ1-1
CDR3 protein: CASRRTGGAWTEAFF
CDR3 DNA: TGTGCCAGTAGGAGGACAGGGGGCGCCTGGACTGAAGCTTTCTTT

CDR3 length: 12
D gene: -
clone size: -
V gene: TRBV12-3/TRBV12-4
J gene: TRBJ2-1
CDR3 protein: CASSPEYNEQFF
CDR3 DNA: TGTGCCAGCAGTCCCGAGTACAATGAGCAGTTCTTC

CDR3 length: 17
D gene: -
clone size: -
V gene: TRBV18
J gene: TRBJ1-1
CDR3 protein: CASSPLPGFKGGTEAFF
CDR3 DNA: TGTGCCAGCTCACCACTACCGGGCTTCAAAGGGGGCACTGAAGCTTTCTTT

CDR3 length: 14
D gene: TRBD1
clone size: -
V gene: TRBV20-1
J gene: TRBJ1-1
CDR3 protein: CSASPGTDDTEAFF
CDR3 DNA: TGCAGTGCTAGTCCCGGGACAGACGACACTGAAGCTTTCTTT

CDR3 length: 15
D gene: -
clone size: -
V gene: TRBV5-1
J gene: TRBJ2-5
CDR3 protein: CASSDPQGFGETQYF
CDR3 DNA: TGCGCCAGCAGCGATCCCCAGGGTTTCGGTGAGACCCAGTACTTC

CDR3 length: 11
D gene: -
clone size: -
V gene: TRBV12-3/TRBV12-4
J gene: TRBJ1-2
CDR3 protein: CAYRTGYGYTF
CDR3 DNA: TGTGCTTATCGAACAGGCTATGGCTACACCTTC

CDR3 length: 19
D gene: TRBD2
clone size: -
V gene: TRBV18
J gene: TRBJ2-7
CDR3 protein: CASSPGAGGSNGGSYEQYF
CDR3 DNA: TGTGCCAGCTCACCAGGGGCGGGCGGGAGTAACGGAGGGTCCTACGAGCAGTACTTC

CDR3 length: 15
D gene: TRBD2
clone size: -
V gene: TRBV24-1
J gene: TRBJ2-1
CDR3 protein: CATSDASGRYNEQFF
CDR3 DNA: TGTGCCACCAGTGATGCTAGCGGGAGGTACAATGAGCAGTTCTTC

CDR3 length: 15
D gene: -
clone size: -
V gene: TRBV5-1
J gene: TRBJ1-2
CDR3 protein: CASSGGSVANYGYTF
CDR3 DNA: TGCGCCAGCAGCGGGGGCTCCGTAGCTAACTATGGCTACACCTTC

CDR3 length: 11
D gene: -
clone size: -
V gene: TRBV20-1
J gene: TRBJ1-1
CDR3 protein: CSAGDSTEAFF
CDR3 DNA: TGCAGTGCTGGTGACAGCACTGAAGCTTTCTTT

CDR3 length: 14
D gene: TRBD2
clone size: -
V gene: TRBV7-2
J gene: TRBJ2-1
CDR3 protein: CASSLGLATNEQFF
CDR3 DNA: TGTGCCAGCAGCTTGGGACTAGCGACAAATGAGCAGTTCTTC

CDR3 length: 14
D gene: -
clone size: -
V gene: TRBV4-3
J gene: TRBJ1-3
CDR3 protein: CASSQDRGANTIYF
CDR3 DNA: TGCGCCAGCAGCCAAGATAGGGGCGCGAACACCATATATTTT

CDR3 length: 13
D gene: -
clone size: -
V gene: TRBV4-3
J gene: TRBJ1-1
CDR3 protein: CASSQDPNTEAFF
CDR3 DNA: TGCGCCAGCAGCCAAGACCCTAACACTGAAGCTTTCTTT

CDR3 length: 15
D gene: TRBD1
clone size: few
V gene: TRBV28
J gene: TRBJ2-3
CDR3 protein: CASSETGGRTDTQYF
CDR3 DNA: TGTGCCAGCAGTGAAACAGGGGGTAGAACAGATACGCAGTATTTT

CDR3 length: 13
D gene: TRBD1
clone size: -
V gene: TRBV2
J gene: TRBJ1-6
CDR3 protein: CASEGTGFSPLHF
CDR3 DNA: TGTGCCAGCGAGGGGACAGGGTTTTCACCCCTCCACTTT

CDR3 length: 16
D gene: TRBD1
clone size: -
V gene: TRBV28
J gene: TRBJ1-1
CDR3 protein: CASSQPQGAKNTEAFF
CDR3 DNA: TGTGCCAGCAGTCAACCACAGGGGGCGAAGAACACTGAAGCTTTCTTT

CDR3 length: 15
D gene: -
clone size: -
V gene: TRBV7-8
J gene: TRBJ1-5
CDR3 protein: CASSFTGGHNQPQHF
CDR3 DNA: TGTGCCAGCAGCTTTACGGGGGGCCACAATCAGCCCCAGCATTTT

CDR3 length: 15
D gene: -
clone size: -
V gene: TRBV4-3
J gene: TRBJ1-6
CDR3 protein: CASSQDWADGSPLHF
CDR3 DNA: TGCGCCAGCAGCCAAGATTGGGCAGACGGTTCACCCCTCCACTTT

CDR3 length: 17
D gene: TRBD2
clone size: -
V gene: TRBV18
J gene: TRBJ2-5
CDR3 protein: CASSPATGTSGTETQYF
CDR3 DNA: TGTGCCAGCTCACCTGCAACCGGGACTAGCGGTACGGAGACCCAGTACTTC

CDR3 length: 17
D gene: TRBD1
clone size: -
V gene: TRBV28
J gene: TRBJ1-3
CDR3 protein: CASSTIGTGHSGNTIYF
CDR3 DNA: TGTGCCAGCAGCACAATCGGGACAGGCCACTCTGGAAACACCATATATTTT

CDR3 length: 13
D gene: -
clone size: -
V gene: TRBV6-1
J gene: TRBJ1-1
CDR3 protein: CASSETPTGEAFF
CDR3 DNA: TGTGCCAGCAGTGAAACCCCCACGGGGGAAGCTTTCTTT

CDR3 length: 13
D gene: -
clone size: -
V gene: TRBV19
J gene: TRBJ2-1
CDR3 protein: CASSIIRDSEQFF
CDR3 DNA: TGTGCCAGTAGTATAATCCGGGATTCTGAGCAGTTCTTC

CDR3 length: 14
D gene: TRBD2
clone size: -
V gene: TRBV6-5
J gene: TRBJ2-3
CDR3 protein: CASTQRGAPNTQYF
CDR3 DNA: TGTGCCAGCACCCAGCGGGGGGCTCCAAATACGCAGTATTTT

CDR3 length: 14
D gene: TRBD1
clone size: -
V gene: TRBV27
J gene: TRBJ1-6
CDR3 protein: CASSRGQPNSPLHF
CDR3 DNA: TGTGCCAGCAGCCGGGGACAGCCAAATTCACCCCTCCACTTT

CDR3 length: 14
D gene: -
clone size: -
V gene: TRBV9
J gene: TRBJ2-7
CDR3 protein: CASSPGRGNYEQYF
CDR3 DNA: TGTGCCAGCAGCCCAGGGAGGGGGAACTACGAGCAGTACTTC